These T cell receptor beta chains were read from a single sample in a study of breast tumors, draining lymph nodes, adjacent tissues. In TCRdb, the multiplex PCR reads were re-called with MiXCR into one record per CDR3 protein. Of fewer than 250,000 distinct CDR3 sequences in the sample, approximately 30% were seen once. The specimen sequenced was axillary lymph node tissue. All receptors come from a female donor with breast cancer. Some clones in this sample may be carry-over from other donors' samples. CDR3s include the opening cysteine and the closing phenylalanine or tryptophan. A D gene is named only where the DNA matches it firmly. A clone size is listed for some rows: how often the clone was seen (once, few, many), or a class if it is expanded.

CDR3aa: CASSAWGEQYF; CDR3nt: TGTGCCAGCAGTGCATGGGGGGAGCAGTACTTC; j_gene: TRBJ2-7; abundance: many; d_gene: -; v_gene: TRBV6-1
CDR3aa: CSATGSGRTGELFF; CDR3nt: TGCAGTGCTACGGGTAGCGGGAGGACCGGGGAGCTGTTTTTT; j_gene: TRBJ2-2; abundance: many; d_gene: TRBD2; v_gene: TRBV20-1
CDR3aa: CASSLGSGGSQYF; CDR3nt: TGTGCCAGCAGCCTTGGATCGGGAGGGTCGCAGTACTTC; j_gene: TRBJ2-7; abundance: many; d_gene: TRBD2; v_gene: TRBV7-3
CDR3aa: CASSSMRTGEEKLFF; CDR3nt: TGTGCCAGCAGCTCAATGCGGACAGGGGAAGAAAAACTGTTTTTT; j_gene: TRBJ1-4; abundance: -; d_gene: TRBD1; v_gene: TRBV11-3
CDR3aa: CSVEGGYEHF; CDR3nt: TGCAGCGTTGAAGGGGGGTACGAGCATTTT; j_gene: TRBJ1-5; abundance: -; d_gene: -; v_gene: TRBV29-1
CDR3aa: CASSLQSTGPYGYTF; CDR3nt: TGTGCCAGCAGTTTACAATCGACAGGGCCCTATGGCTACACCTTC; j_gene: TRBJ1-2; abundance: -; d_gene: TRBD1; v_gene: TRBV12-3/TRBV12-4
CDR3aa: CATSRDRGFSYEQYF; CDR3nt: TGTGCCACCAGCAGAGATCGCGGCTTCTCCTACGAGCAGTACTTC; j_gene: TRBJ2-7; abundance: many; d_gene: -; v_gene: TRBV15
CDR3aa: CASSETGGASYNEQFF; CDR3nt: TGCGCCAGCAGTGAGACAGGGGGCGCCTCCTACAATGAGCAGTTCTTC; j_gene: TRBJ2-1; abundance: many; d_gene: TRBD1; v_gene: TRBV4-3
CDR3aa: CASSSLRVNAGNTIYF; CDR3nt: TGTGCCAGCAGTTCCCTCCGGGTAAATGCTGGAAACACCATATATTTT; j_gene: TRBJ1-3; abundance: many; d_gene: -; v_gene: TRBV6-5
CDR3aa: CASSQTSGAVNEQFF; CDR3nt: TGTGCCAGCAGCCAAACTAGCGGGGCGGTCAATGAGCAGTTCTTC; j_gene: TRBJ2-1; abundance: many; d_gene: TRBD2; v_gene: TRBV3-1
CDR3aa: CASSQKPGQGASGYTF; CDR3nt: TGTGCCAGCAGTCAAAAACCGGGACAGGGGGCGTCTGGCTACACCTTC; j_gene: TRBJ1-2; abundance: many; d_gene: TRBD1; v_gene: TRBV6-5
CDR3aa: CVSGARKGSYEQYF; CDR3nt: TGTGTCAGCGGCGCAAGAAAAGGCTCCTACGAGCAGTACTTC; j_gene: TRBJ2-7; abundance: -; d_gene: -; v_gene: TRBV7-8
CDR3aa: CASSFTTQPPIGGEQYF; CDR3nt: TGTGCCAGCAGTTTTACTACTCAACCCCCCATTGGGGGAGAGCAGTACTTC; j_gene: TRBJ2-7; abundance: -; d_gene: -; v_gene: TRBV28
CDR3aa: CASSDLTGATDTPYF; CDR3nt: TGTGCCAGCAGTGATTTGACGGGAGCAACAGATACGCCGTATTTT; j_gene: TRBJ2-3; abundance: once; d_gene: -; v_gene: TRBV9
CDR3aa: CASSIRTGGYYGYTF; CDR3nt: TGTGCCAGCAGCATCCGGACAGGGGGATACTATGGCTACACCTTC; j_gene: TRBJ1-2; abundance: once; d_gene: TRBD1; v_gene: TRBV7-2
CDR3aa: CASSFPGRTYNEQFF; CDR3nt: TGTGCCAGCAGCTTCCCGGGACGGACTTACAATGAGCAGTTCTTC; j_gene: TRBJ2-1; abundance: many; d_gene: -; v_gene: TRBV7-9
CDR3aa: CASSGRPGETQYF; CDR3nt: TGTGCCAGTAGTGGAAGACCCGGTGAGACCCAGTACTTC; j_gene: TRBJ2-5; abundance: many; d_gene: -; v_gene: TRBV19
CDR3aa: CASSLGRPTDTQYF; CDR3nt: TGTGCCAGCAGCTTGGGGAGGCCCACAGATACGCAGTATTTT; j_gene: TRBJ2-3; abundance: many; d_gene: -; v_gene: TRBV7-8
CDR3aa: CASSQNRGAQETQYF; CDR3nt: TGTGCCAGCAGCCAAAACAGGGGCGCTCAAGAGACCCAGTACTTC; j_gene: TRBJ2-5; abundance: many; d_gene: TRBD1; v_gene: TRBV7-2
CDR3aa: CASSLEGRRGAYNEQFF; CDR3nt: TGTGCCAGCAGCTTAGAGGGTAGGCGTGGGGCCTACAATGAGCAGTTCTTC; j_gene: TRBJ2-1; abundance: many; d_gene: -; v_gene: TRBV7-9
CDR3aa: CAISEAGSLNSPLHF; CDR3nt: TGTGCCATCAGTGAGGCAGGGAGCCTTAATTCACCCCTCCACTTT; j_gene: TRBJ1-6; abundance: many; d_gene: -; v_gene: TRBV10-3
CDR3aa: CASSRRWSDNEQFF; CDR3nt: TGTGCCAGCAGCCGCCGGTGGTCAGACAATGAGCAGTTCTTC; j_gene: TRBJ2-1; abundance: few; d_gene: -; v_gene: TRBV3-1
CDR3aa: CASSPAGTSRLREQFF; CDR3nt: TGCGCCAGCAGCCCAGCCGGGACTAGCAGGTTGCGGGAGCAGTTCTTC; j_gene: TRBJ2-1; abundance: many; d_gene: TRBD2; v_gene: TRBV4-1
CDR3aa: CASSWGGQAYQPQHF; CDR3nt: TGTGCCAGCAGCTGGGGGGGACAAGCGTATCAGCCCCAGCATTTT; j_gene: TRBJ1-5; abundance: many; d_gene: -; v_gene: TRBV7-2
CDR3aa: CASSEVSGRSGNTIYF; CDR3nt: TGTGCCAGCAGTGAAGTCTCTGGCAGATCTGGAAACACCATATATTTT; j_gene: TRBJ1-3; abundance: many; d_gene: -; v_gene: TRBV6-1
CDR3aa: CASSLDLVATNEKLFF; CDR3nt: TGTGCCAGCAGCTTAGATCTTGTTGCAACTAATGAAAAACTGTTTTTT; j_gene: TRBJ1-4; abundance: many; d_gene: -; v_gene: TRBV11-2
CDR3aa: CASSGAETQYF; CDR3nt: TGTGCCAGCAGTGGGGCTGAGACCCAGTACTTC; j_gene: TRBJ2-5; abundance: many; d_gene: -; v_gene: TRBV6-2/TRBV6-3
CDR3aa: CASSPGTGANRYQETQYF; CDR3nt: TGTGCCAGCAGTCCCGGGACAGGGGCGAATAGGTACCAAGAGACCCAGTACTTC; j_gene: TRBJ2-5; abundance: -; d_gene: TRBD1; v_gene: TRBV2
CDR3aa: CSQVSTDTQYF; CDR3nt: TGCAGCCAAGTCAGCACAGATACGCAGTATTTT; j_gene: TRBJ2-3; abundance: -; d_gene: -; v_gene: TRBV29-1
CDR3aa: CATSRDRVEKLFF; CDR3nt: TGTGCCACCAGCAGAGACAGGGTTGAAAAACTGTTTTTT; j_gene: TRBJ1-4; abundance: -; d_gene: -; v_gene: TRBV15
CDR3aa: CSARVPSGGSGNTIYF; CDR3nt: TGCAGTGCTAGAGTACCTAGCGGGGGCAGTGGAAACACCATATATTTT; j_gene: TRBJ1-3; abundance: -; d_gene: -; v_gene: TRBV20-1
CDR3aa: CSARWDSDTQYF; CDR3nt: TGCAGTGCTAGGTGGGACTCAGATACGCAGTATTTT; j_gene: TRBJ2-3; abundance: -; d_gene: -; v_gene: TRBV20-1
CDR3aa: CASSPRDRGHEQFF; CDR3nt: TGTGCCAGCAGCCCCCGGGACAGGGGTCATGAGCAGTTCTTC; j_gene: TRBJ2-1; abundance: many; d_gene: TRBD1; v_gene: TRBV3-1
CDR3aa: CAWSPTRDRSYNEQFF; CDR3nt: TGTGCCTGGAGCCCCACACGGGACAGGTCCTACAATGAGCAGTTCTTC; j_gene: TRBJ2-1; abundance: few; d_gene: TRBD1; v_gene: TRBV30
CDR3aa: CASSEQGIGELFF; CDR3nt: TGTGCCAGTAGTGAACAGGGTATCGGGGAGCTGTTTTTT; j_gene: TRBJ2-2; abundance: many; d_gene: -; v_gene: TRBV19
CDR3aa: CSASRDKGSGANVLTF; CDR3nt: TGCAGTGCTAGCCGGGACAAAGGCTCTGGGGCCAACGTCCTGACTTTC; j_gene: TRBJ2-6; abundance: many; d_gene: -; v_gene: TRBV20-1
CDR3aa: CASSPGGATSYNEQFF; CDR3nt: TGTGCCAGCAGTCCCGGGGGAGCGACCTCCTACAATGAGCAGTTCTTC; j_gene: TRBJ2-1; abundance: many; d_gene: -; v_gene: TRBV6-6
CDR3aa: CSARRGDTQYF; CDR3nt: TGCAGTGCTAGGCGGGGAGATACGCAGTATTTT; j_gene: TRBJ2-3; abundance: many; d_gene: -; v_gene: TRBV20-1
CDR3aa: CASSQVEYNEQFF; CDR3nt: TGTGCCAGCAGCCAAGTGGAGTACAATGAGCAGTTCTTC; j_gene: TRBJ2-1; abundance: many; d_gene: -; v_gene: TRBV3-1
CDR3aa: CASSRGEYSNQPQHF; CDR3nt: TGTGCCAGCAGCCGCGGGGAGTATAGCAATCAGCCCCAGCATTTT; j_gene: TRBJ1-5; abundance: many; d_gene: -; v_gene: TRBV12-3/TRBV12-4
CDR3aa: CASSAEGRGYTDTQYF; CDR3nt: TGTGCCAGCAGCGCTGAAGGAAGAGGGTACACAGATACGCAGTATTTT; j_gene: TRBJ2-3; abundance: -; d_gene: -; v_gene: TRBV9
CDR3aa: CASSLPGLAGRIF; CDR3nt: TGTGCCAGCAGCTTACCCGGACTAGCGGGCCGGATCTTC; j_gene: TRBJ2-7; abundance: many; d_gene: TRBD2; v_gene: TRBV7-9
CDR3aa: CATSQRADTQYF; CDR3nt: TGTGCCACCAGTCAAAGGGCTGATACGCAGTATTTT; j_gene: TRBJ2-3; abundance: many; d_gene: -; v_gene: TRBV24-1
CDR3aa: CASHPLRASSLNVDRLTGTNVLTF; CDR3nt: TGTGCCAGCCACCCCCTACGGGCGAGCAGCTTAAACGTGGACAGATTGACTGGGACCAACGTCCTGACTTTC; j_gene: TRBJ2-6; abundance: many; d_gene: -; v_gene: TRBV7-8
CDR3aa: CASSMGQGENQPQHF; CDR3nt: TGTGCCAGTAGTATGGGACAGGGCGAAAATCAGCCCCAGCATTTT; j_gene: TRBJ1-5; abundance: many; d_gene: TRBD1; v_gene: TRBV19
CDR3aa: CASSGRDYYNEQFF; CDR3nt: TGTGCCAGCAGCGGCCGGGACTACTACAATGAGCAGTTCTTC; j_gene: TRBJ2-1; abundance: many; d_gene: TRBD2; v_gene: TRBV9
CDR3aa: CASIPGTGTRSPLHF; CDR3nt: TGTGCCAGCATCCCCGGGACAGGGACCCGCTCACCCCTCCACTTT; j_gene: TRBJ1-6; abundance: -; d_gene: TRBD1; v_gene: TRBV6-2/TRBV6-3
CDR3aa: CASSIEQGINQPQHF; CDR3nt: TGTGCCAGTAGTATAGAACAGGGGATCAATCAGCCCCAGCATTTT; j_gene: TRBJ1-5; abundance: many; d_gene: TRBD1; v_gene: TRBV19
CDR3aa: CSSARKSRYEQYF; CDR3nt: TGCAGTTCCGCCAGAAAGTCTCGTTACGAGCAGTACTTC; j_gene: TRBJ2-7; abundance: many; d_gene: -; v_gene: TRBV20-1
CDR3aa: CASRQTGRYEQYF; CDR3nt: TGTGCCAGCAGACAGACTGGGCGGTACGAGCAGTACTTC; j_gene: TRBJ2-7; abundance: many; d_gene: -; v_gene: TRBV12-3/TRBV12-4
CDR3aa: CASSPGTGKNHYSPLHF; CDR3nt: TGTGCCAGCAGCCCCGGGACAGGAAAGAACCACTATTCACCCCTCCACTTT; j_gene: TRBJ1-6; abundance: -; d_gene: TRBD1; v_gene: TRBV7-6
CDR3aa: CASSYIRRGREGHDTQYF; CDR3nt: TGTGCCAGCAGCTACATCCGGCGGGGGCGGGAGGGCCATGATACGCAGTATTTT; j_gene: TRBJ2-3; abundance: many; d_gene: TRBD2; v_gene: TRBV7-3